This TCR beta chain was identified during a study of blood T cell repertoires in COVID-19. Across the whole study: The United States, Italy and Spain were the sources of the acute and convalescent COVID-19 samples.

Sequencing was performed with immunoSEQ multiplex PCR; in TCRdb, only in-frame clones are kept and a portion is missing. This sample has about 240,000 clones, with about 88% found just once. CDR3 length equals 12 residues. The V and J ends lost 7 bases and 5 bases respectively, with 6 bases between them. Germline lookup yields CDR1 LNHDA and CDR2 SQIVND (reference sequence). The specimen was peripheral blood. This receptor was identified in a woman in her seventies with active or convalescent COVID-19. The genes are TRBV19 and TRBJ1-6; a weak D match, TRBD1 (5 bases). In nucleotides, the CDR3 is TGTGCCAGTAAACAGGATAATTCACCCCTCCACTTT. Amino acids: CASKQDNSPLHF.